This T cell receptor beta chain was sequenced in a study of blood T cell repertoires in COVID-19. Study details: Whether acute or convalescent, the COVID-19 samples came from the United States, Italy and Spain. T cells, B-cell-depleted T cells, or PBMCs supplied cDNA or gDNA.

Authors' data handling: Amplification with reference gene primers provided the estimates of nucleated cell counts. Assay: immunoSEQ multiplex PCR; the TCRdb copy retains only in-frame clones and omits some. The DNA was the basis for D and trimming; V, J and clone size are from that table. This sample carries roughly 230,000 clones, about four fifths of them seen once, and the ten largest clones take 3.6%. Germline CDR1 and CDR2: MNHEY and SMNVEV (reference sequence). Trimming stripped 4 bases from V and 4 bases from J, with 17 bases between. This CDR3 is 16 amino acids long. The genes are TRBV27 and TRBJ1-3, with a weak D call TRBD1 (6 bases). Sequencing was carried out using peripheral blood. The receptor was isolated from a woman of 80 years or more with acute or convalescent COVID-19. The CDR3 sequence is CASSSITGTKGNTIYF. As DNA, the CDR3 is TGTGCCAGCAGTTCAATAACCGGGACAAAAGGAAACACCATATATTTT.